This TCR beta chain is from a study of T cells expressing NK-cell markers. The CDR3 is 14 amino acids. Germline CDR1 reads MNHEY; CDR2 reads SVGAGI. TCRdb reprocessed the 5' RACE reads, with one entry per CDR3 protein and no DNA. The sample table includes 500,000 to 700,000 distinct CDR3 sequences. The V and J genes are TRBV6-5 and TRBJ2-3; TCRdb indicates TRBD2, and absent DNA this call remains unverified. Sequenced input: blood T cells: a sorted CD56 or NKG2C T cell subset, CD4+ or CD8+ T cells, or bulk PBMC T cells (not recorded which). The TCR comes from a young man in good health. CDR3: CASSYGTPIDTQYF.